Listed below are T cell receptor beta chains from one sample, sequenced in a study of T and B cells in COVID-19 patients. TCRdb redid the calling of the multiplex PCR reads with MiXCR, one entry per CDR3 protein. The sample consists of several thousand distinct CDR3 sequences, 20% to 30% of them appearing once. The sample comprised blood. The receptor source for this set is a human donor with active COVID-19. Each CDR3 is given with its conserved first and last residue. The D gene is left open where the match is weak. Clone size appears in some rows only: once, few, many, or a class for an expanded clone.

abundance,j_gene,d_gene,v_gene,CDR3aa,CDR3nt
-,TRBJ2-7,TRBD2,TRBV4-3,CASSQLLAGGASYEQYF,TGTGCCAGCAGCCAGCTCCTAGCGGGGGGGGCCTCCTACGAGCAGTACTTC
-,TRBJ1-5,TRBD1,TRBV27,CASSLTGQGSNQPQHF,TGTGCCAGCAGTTTAACGGGACAGGGTTCCAATCAGCCCCAGCATTTT
few,TRBJ1-1,-,TRBV6-5,CASSGGKGLNTEAFF,TGTGCCAGCAGTGGGGGGAAAGGTTTGAACACTGAAGCTTTCTTT
many,TRBJ2-4,TRBD2,TRBV12-3/TRBV12-4,CASTQSSGRNIQYF,TGTGCCAGCACCCAGTCTAGCGGGAGGAACATTCAGTACTTC
few,TRBJ2-7,TRBD2,TRBV14,CASSQWEGPYEQYF,TGTGCCAGCAGCCAATGGGAGGGTCCCTACGAGCAGTACTTC
-,TRBJ2-4,TRBD2,TRBV6-1,CASSGTSGGLHPKNIQYF,TGTGCCAGCAGTGGGACTAGCGGGGGACTACACCCCAAAAACATTCAGTACTTC
medium-sized,TRBJ2-1,-,TRBV12-3/TRBV12-4,CASTKYNEQFF,TGTGCCAGCACCAAGTACAATGAGCAGTTCTTC
-,TRBJ2-7,-,TRBV5-1,CASSVQETYEQYF,TGCGCCAGCAGCGTACAGGAGACCTACGAGCAGTACTTC
-,TRBJ2-1,TRBD2,TRBV30,CAWNSGGYNEQFF,TGTGCCTGGAACAGCGGGGGGTACAATGAGCAGTTCTTC
few,TRBJ1-5,-,TRBV6-6,CASNPRGGGSNQPQHF,TGTGCCAGCAACCCTCGAGGGGGGGGAAGCAATCAGCCCCAGCATTTT
-,TRBJ1-4,TRBD1,TRBV7-4,CASSPGGLNEKLFF,TGTGCCAGCAGTCCAGGGGGTTTAAATGAAAAACTGTTTTTT
-,TRBJ1-2,-,TRBV30,CAWSVESAGYTF,TGTGCCTGGAGTGTAGAGTCGGCTGGCTACACCTTC
few,TRBJ1-1,-,TRBV6-5,CASRGFGASMNTEAFF,TGTGCCAGCAGGGGCTTCGGTGCTAGTATGAACACTGAAGCTTTCTTT
many,TRBJ2-7,TRBD2,TRBV27,CASSLSSGGSYEQYF,TGTGCCAGCAGTCTAAGTAGCGGGGGGTCGTACGAGCAGTACTTC
few,TRBJ2-7,TRBD2,TRBV6-2/TRBV6-3,CASSYSIGILAGVVGEQYF,TGTGCCAGCAGTTACTCAATAGGGATTCTAGCGGGAGTCGTGGGCGAGCAGTACTTC
medium-sized,TRBJ2-3,-,TRBV6-5,CASSYGSSGTDTQYF,TGTGCCAGCAGTTACGGTAGTTCGGGCACAGATACGCAGTATTTT
medium-sized,TRBJ2-7,-,TRBV6-1,CASPIGSSVRNREQYF,TGTGCCAGCCCGATTGGGTCCTCAGTTCGCAATCGCGAGCAGTACTTC
-,TRBJ1-5,-,TRBV12-3/TRBV12-4,CASSLVSGRDQPQHF,TGTGCCAGCAGTTTAGTGTCGGGGAGGGATCAGCCCCAGCATTTT
-,TRBJ2-5,TRBD1,TRBV10-3,CAISAGQGQTQYF,TGTGCCATCAGTGCGGGACAGGGGCAGACCCAGTACTTC
few,TRBJ2-3,-,TRBV5-1,CASSFDPSTDTQYF,TGCGCCAGCAGCTTCGACCCCAGCACAGATACGCAGTATTTT
medium-sized,TRBJ2-3,TRBD1,TRBV19,CASRHRQGLPDTQYF,TGTGCCAGTAGACACCGACAGGGTCTCCCAGATACGCAGTATTTT
-,TRBJ2-7,TRBD1,TRBV19,CASSRGQGAGEQYF,TGTGCCAGTAGTAGGGGACAGGGGGCTGGCGAGCAGTACTTC
medium-sized,TRBJ2-3,-,TRBV27,CASSPLSDTQYF,TGTGCCAGCAGTCCCCTGTCGGATACGCAGTATTTT
medium-sized,TRBJ2-5,-,TRBV6-5,CASSPPIGTQYF,TGTGCCAGCAGTCCTCCCATCGGGACCCAGTACTTC
-,TRBJ1-6,-,TRBV30,CAWSGLDNSPLHF,TGTGCCTGGAGCGGTCTTGATAATTCACCCCTCCACTTT
few,TRBJ1-1,TRBD1,TRBV6-5,CASSYAGTVNTEAFF,TGTGCCAGCAGTTACGCCGGGACAGTGAACACTGAAGCTTTCTTT
-,TRBJ2-3,TRBD1,TRBV28,CASSLPLGQGRDTQYF,TGTGCCAGCAGTTTACCCCTTGGACAGGGGCGAGATACGCAGTATTTT
-,TRBJ2-7,TRBD2,TRBV20-1,CSARRLAGPREQYF,TGCAGTGCTAGACGACTAGCGGGGCCCAGGGAGCAGTACTTC
-,TRBJ2-1,-,TRBV6-4,CASSDSDNNEQFF,TGTGCCAGCAGTGACTCGGACAACAATGAGCAGTTCTTC
-,TRBJ2-2,TRBD1,TRBV12-3/TRBV12-4,CASSRQGAWTGELFF,TGTGCCAGCAGTAGACAGGGGGCATGGACCGGGGAGCTGTTTTTT
-,TRBJ2-7,-,TRBV4-3,CASSQGPSGYEQYF,TGCGCCAGCAGCCAAGGACCTTCAGGATACGAGCAGTACTTC
medium-sized,TRBJ2-7,-,TRBV6-1,CASSEGGNEQYF,TGTGCCAGCAGTGAGGGCGGAAACGAGCAGTACTTC
-,TRBJ2-1,-,TRBV6-2/TRBV6-3,CASRKTGGQGSYNEQFF,TGTGCCAGCAGAAAAACCGGCGGGCAGGGCTCCTACAATGAGCAGTTCTTC
-,TRBJ2-1,TRBD2,TRBV6-4,CASSGTSGGASEQFF,TGTGCCAGCAGCGGGACTAGCGGGGGGGCGAGTGAGCAGTTCTTC
many,TRBJ2-3,TRBD2,TRBV27,CASSPGGLAVTDTQYF,TGTGCCAGCAGCCCAGGGGGACTAGCGGTCACAGATACGCAGTATTTT
medium-sized,TRBJ2-7,TRBD2,TRBV13,CASSFAGGIYEQYF,TGTGCCAGCAGCTTCGCGGGGGGGATCTACGAGCAGTACTTC
medium-sized,TRBJ2-7,TRBD2,TRBV29-1,CSVEVPTSGRGEQYF,TGCAGCGTTGAAGTCCCGACTAGCGGGAGAGGAGAGCAGTACTTC
-,TRBJ1-4,-,TRBV14,CASSPVTSAGLFF,TGTGCCAGCAGCCCTGTAACTAGTGCAGGGCTGTTTTTT
-,TRBJ1-4,-,TRBV9,CASSVRGGEKLFF,TGTGCCAGCAGCGTTCGGGGAGGGGAAAAACTGTTTTTT
few,TRBJ2-1,-,TRBV4-1,CASSARTPPGHEQFF,TGCGCCAGCAGCGCGCGGACCCCTCCGGGACATGAGCAGTTCTTC
few,TRBJ2-5,TRBD1,TRBV6-6,CASSYSRDSQETQYF,TGTGCCAGCAGTTACTCCCGGGACAGCCAAGAGACCCAGTACTTC
-,TRBJ2-2,TRBD1,TRBV6-2/TRBV6-3,CASSFGTGGELFF,TGTGCCAGCAGTTTCGGGACAGGTGGGGAGCTGTTTTTT
medium-sized,TRBJ2-3,-,TRBV29-1,CSVSTPGRLTDTQYF,TGCAGCGTGTCAACTCCGGGACGCCTCACAGATACGCAGTATTTT
medium-sized,TRBJ1-1,-,TRBV29-1,CSVANTEAFF,TGCAGCGTTGCAAACACTGAAGCTTTCTTT
medium-sized,TRBJ2-1,TRBD1,TRBV5-5,CASSLTGAHNEQFF,TGTGCCAGCAGCCTAACAGGGGCCCACAATGAGCAGTTCTTC
few,TRBJ2-7,-,TRBV6-5,CASINSYYEQYF,TGTGCCAGCATAAACAGTTACTACGAGCAGTACTTC
-,TRBJ2-1,TRBD2,TRBV29-1,CSARTSGGALFRYEQFF,TGCAGCGCTAGGACTAGCGGGGGGGCTCTTTTTCGGTACGAGCAGTTCTTC
few,TRBJ2-7,TRBD1,TRBV27,CASSALTGGHRYEQYF,TGTGCCAGCAGTGCACTCACAGGGGGCCACCGCTACGAGCAGTACTTC
many,TRBJ2-7,TRBD2,TRBV6-1,CASSEARLAGAEQYF,TGTGCCAGCAGTGAAGCGCGACTAGCGGGGGCCGAGCAGTACTTC
medium-sized,TRBJ2-1,-,TRBV19,CASSITGATYNEQFF,TGTGCCAGTAGTATTACCGGGGCGACCTACAATGAGCAGTTCTTC